These 9 T cell receptor beta chains were sequenced from one sample in a study of CD8+ T cells in alopecia areata. cDNA prepared by RNA extraction and subsequent reverse transcription served as the template for sequencing. Only in-frame clones appear in the TCRdb table, and some are missing; sequencing was by immunoSEQ multiplex PCR. The data contain 150,000 to 190,000 clones, around half of them singletons. The material was CD8+ T cells sorted from blood, obtained at week 0. The receptors shown here come from a human donor with alopecia areata.

This clone was counted only a few times. The chain combines TRBV25-1 with TRBJ2-7; D assignment may be TRBD1 or TRBD2 (7 bases each). Germline V lookup: CDR1 MGHDK, CDR2 SYGVNS. Trimming removed 1 base at V and 3 bases at J, with 13 bases between. The CDR3 has 15 amino acids. In nucleotides, the CDR3 is TGTGCCAGCAGTGAATCAGGGGGGGGTATCTACGAGCAGTACTTC. This translates into CASSESGGGIYEQYF.

The rearrangement links TRBV29-1 to TRBJ1-1; D perhaps matches TRBD1 (6 bases). V shed 2 bases and J shed 9 bases, with 19 bases lying between them. The CDR3 extends over 14 amino acids. Germline V lookup: CDR1 SQVTM, CDR2 ANQGSEA. The CDR3, as DNA: TGCAGCGTTGAATCCGAACAGGGTCCCTCTCAAGCTTTCTTT. Protein sequence: CSVESEQGPSQAFF. The entire variable domain, with the rest obtained from reference TRBV29-1 and TRBJ1-1, is as follows: SAVISQKPSRDICQRGTSLTIQCQVDSQVTMMFWYRQQPGQSLTLIATANQGSEATYESGFVIDKFPISRPNLTFSTLTVSNMSPEDSSIYLCSVESEQGPSQAFFGQGTRLTVV.

The genes are TRBV30 and TRBJ2-7; 7 bases fit TRBD1. Losses at the gene ends were 0 bases for V and 3 bases for J; bases not matched to a gene: 5. Germline V gene lookup returns CDR1 GTSNPN and CDR2 SVGIG (reference sequence). The CDR3 length is 14 residues. This CDR3 is CAWSVGTEIYEQYF. DNA for the CDR3: TGTGCCTGGAGTGTTGGGACAGAGATCTACGAGCAGTACTTC. Filled out from reference TRBV30 and TRBJ2-7, the complete variable domain reads SQTIHQWPATLVQPVGSPLSLECTVEGTSNPNLYWYRQAAGRGLQLLFYSVGIGQISSEVPQNLSASRPQDRQFILSSKKLLLSDSGFYLCAWSVGTEIYEQYFGPGTRLTVT.

This clone was seen a few times. The V call is TRBV28, the J call TRBJ1-1; D not certain. The CDR3 contains 14 residues. Germline V lookup: CDR1 MDHEN, CDR2 SYDVKM. V lost 1 base, J lost 3 bases, and 9 bases lay in between. In DNA form, the CDR3 reads TGTGCCAGCAGTTTATCAAGAGGTTACACTGAAGCTTTCTTT. Encoded protein: CASSLSRGYTEAFF.

The J gene is TRBJ2-7, the V gene TRBV6-5; D is possibly TRBD2 (6 bases). V dropped 4 bases and J dropped 3 bases, with 10 bases sitting between them. The germline V gene has CDR1 MNHEY and CDR2 SVGAGI. This CDR3 is 13 amino acids long. The CDR3 sequence is CASSSDGGYEQYF. The CDR3, as DNA: TGTGCCAGCAGTTCCGACGGGGGCTACGAGCAGTACTTC.

This clone was seen a handful of times. At one of its ends the junction is not consistent with the germline gene, which may arise from a read error. The J gene is TRBJ2-7, the V gene TRBV4-2, with D perhaps being TRBD1 or TRBD2 (5 bases each). Germline assignment: CDR1 LGHNA and CDR2 YNFKEQ. The CDR3 extends over 15 amino acids. The CDR3 DNA reads as TGTGCCAGCAGCCGGACTCTACAGGTCTCCCACGAGCAGTACTTC. It yields the protein CASSRTLQVSHEQYF.

The rearrangement uses TRBV29-1 and TRBJ1-2; 8 bases fit TRBD1. The CDR3 length is 14 residues. The germline V gene has CDR1 SQVTM and CDR2 ANQGSEA. The V gene end was trimmed by 6 bases and the J gene end by 0 bases; junction bases not matched to a gene: 6. CDR3 protein: CSVLPGGPNYGYTF. DNA for the CDR3: TGCAGCGTGCTTCCAGGGGGCCCTAACTATGGCTACACCTTC.

The table lists this clone with a few counts. This chain links TRBV29-1 with TRBJ1-2; D remains unclear. Germline values: CDR1 SQVTM, CDR2 ANQGSEA. The CDR3 loop spans 10 amino acids. Trimming removed 4 bases from V and 7 bases from J, with 7 bases in between. CDR3 bases: TGCAGCGTTGTGAAGGGTGGCTACACCTTC. Protein: CSVVKGGYTF.

The genes are TRBV11-2 and TRBJ2-7; D uncertain. Trimming took 3 bases from V and 6 from J, leaving 9 bases between them. Germline-derived CDR1 and CDR2 are SGHAT and FQNNGV. The CDR3 is made up of 12 amino acids. The CDR3 DNA reads TGTGCCAGCAGCTTTAGAGTTGGCGAGCAGTACTTC. Its translation: CASSFRVGEQYF.